These 20 T cell receptor beta chains share one sample of origin, sequenced in a study of T-cell memory formation after mild COVID-19. TCRdb itself ran the 5' RACE reads through MiXCR, one entry per CDR3 protein. This table holds about 320,000 distinct CDR3 sequences, about 13% found once. Sequenced input: PBMCs or a T cell subset sorted from them (not recorded which). These receptors all come from a man aged 18 to 30 who had mild COVID-19 (a few samples of this study predate the infection). Cell type and time point are not known.

The chain uses TRBV6-1 and TRBJ2-2, with 8 bases fitting TRBD1. There are 17 residues in the CDR3. Per the germline V gene, CDR1 is MNHNS and CDR2 is SASEGT. Trimming took 3 bases from V and 3 from J; bases not matched to a gene: 9. For the CDR3, the DNA is TGTGCCAGCAGTGACCTTAGACAGGGGCCCTACACCGGGGAGCTGTTTTTT. Translation gives CASSDLRQGPYTGELFF.

This clonotype was picked up a small number of times. This chain links TRBV5-8 with TRBJ2-1; D is perhaps TRBD2 (6 bases). Germline V gene lookup returns CDR1 SGHTS and CDR2 YDEGEE. This CDR3 comprises 16 residues. Trimming took off 0 bases at V and 10 bases at J, with 20 bases between the two ends. The CDR3 spells CASSLAHSSVPGEQFF. The CDR3 DNA follows: TGTGCCAGCAGCTTGGCGCACTCTAGCGTGCCTGGGGAGCAGTTCTTC.

This clonotype was detected a few times. The chain has TRBV20-1 and TRBJ1-1; D uncertain. The CDR3 is 15 amino acids. Germline values: CDR1 DFQATT, CDR2 SNEGSKA (reference sequence). V was cut by 0 bases and J by 0 bases, with 11 bases left in between. CDR3 nucleotide sequence: TGCAGTGCTAGAGAAGGCGGACGGGTGAACACTGAAGCTTTCTTT. This translates into CSAREGGRVNTEAFF.

V is TRBV6-2 or TRBV6-3 and J is TRBJ1-1; D unresolved. Trimming removed 0 bases from V and 11 bases from J, with 13 bases in between. Germline V gene lookup returns CDR1 MNHEY and CDR2 SVGEGT. The CDR3 length is 13 residues. CDR3 sequence (DNA): TGTGCCAGCAGTTACTCGACGGGCCGGAAGGCTTTCTTT. Protein product: CASSYSTGRKAFF.

This clonotype was detected a few times. V usage is TRBV20-1 and J usage is TRBJ2-2; 7 nucleotides line up with TRBD2. Germline V lookup: CDR1 DFQATT, CDR2 SNEGSKA (reference sequence). The V and J ends lost 5 bases and 4 bases, in that order; junction bases with no gene match: 7. The CDR3 consists of 14 residues. CDR3 loop: CSAHGGGSTGELFF. DNA for the CDR3: TGCAGTGCTCATGGCGGGGGTAGCACCGGGGAGCTGTTTTTT.

A few counts support this clonotype. V gene TRBV4-3 combines with J gene TRBJ2-2, with TRBD2 matching 10 bases. The CDR3 runs 16 residues. Germline loops: CDR1 LGHNA, CDR2 YSLEER. V was clipped by 0 bases and J by 7 bases; unmatched bases: 5. CDR3 coding DNA: TGCGCCAGCAGCCAAGAAGCGGGGGGGCGGATCGGGGAGCTGTTTTTT. This codes for CASSQEAGGRIGELFF.

This clonotype was seen a handful of times. The chain joins TRBV28 to TRBJ2-7; 8 bases line up with TRBD2. Germline loops: CDR1 MDHEN, CDR2 SYDVKM. After removal of 4 bases from V and 4 bases from J, the junction contained 6 bases not matched to a gene. This CDR3 is built from 14 residues. The CDR3 here is CASSSSAGGYEQYV. DNA for the CDR3: TGTGCCAGCAGTTCGTCGGCGGGGGGATACGAGCAGTACGTC.

This clonotype has a handful of counts. The CDR3 nucleotides read TGTGCCAGCAGCTTAGTCCGGGGGGGCTTCACAGATACGCAGTATTTT. Translated: CASSLVRGGFTDTQYF. This chain connects TRBV7-9 to TRBJ2-3; 8 bases line up with TRBD2. V lost 1 base and J lost 2; bases outside the gene matches: 5. The CDR3 spans 16 residues. Per the germline V gene, CDR1 is SEHNR and CDR2 is FQNEAQ (reference sequence).

This chain links TRBV18 with TRBJ2-3; D gene unclear. The CDR3 covers 16 residues. Germline V CDR1 and CDR2: KGHSH, LQKENI. V was cut by 1 base and J by 6 bases, with 17 bases left in between. CDR3 nucleotide sequence: TGTGCCAGCTCACCACAACGGGTGCCTAAACCCGATACGCAGTATTTT. Encoded protein: CASSPQRVPKPDTQYF.

This chain links TRBV4-2 with TRBJ2-1; D might be TRBD1 or TRBD2, each matching 6 bases. The germline gives CDR1 LGHNA, CDR2 YNFKEQ. CDR3 length: 16 amino acids. The ends were cut back, 0 bases at V and 3 bases at J, with 12 bases in the middle. The CDR3 here is CASSQEGGLNYNEQFF. The CDR3 DNA reads as TGTGCCAGCAGCCAAGAAGGGGGGCTTAACTACAATGAGCAGTTCTTC.

This clonotype was observed a few times. The J gene is TRBJ2-5, the V gene TRBV6-5; weak D call: TRBD1 (6 bases). Germline V gives CDR1 MNHEY, CDR2 SVGAGI. This CDR3 is built from 13 residues. The V gene lost 6 bases and the J gene lost 5 bases, with 13 bases spanning the gap. The chain's CDR3 is CASRLTGFETQYF. The CDR3 nucleotides read TGTGCCAGCAGGCTCACAGGGTTCGAGACCCAGTACTTC.

The V gene is TRBV7-6, the J gene TRBJ2-7; D perhaps matches TRBD1 (5 bases). V was trimmed by 4 bases and J by 1 base, leaving 11 bases between them. CDR1 is SGHVS and CDR2 is FNYEAQ in the germline V gene. The CDR3 has 14 residues. The CDR3 DNA follows: TGTGCCAGCAGCTCGACCCCAGGGTCCTACGAGCAGTACTTC. Translating it yields CASSSTPGSYEQYF.

The count of this clonotype is one. The rearrangement uses TRBV9 and TRBJ2-2; 14 bases map to TRBD2. With V trimmed by 4 bases and J by 6 bases, 5 bases remained unmatched. Germline loops: CDR1 SGDLS, CDR2 YYNGEE. This CDR3 region has 16 residues. CDR3 sequence (DNA): TGTGCCAGCAGCTCCAGGACTAGCGGGGGGCCCGGGGAGCTGTTTTTT. It codes for CASSSRTSGGPGELFF.

This clonotype was counted between two and nine times. CDR3 DNA: TGCGCCAGCAGCCAGAGTACTGGGGCCAACGTCCTGACTTTC. Protein product: CASSQSTGANVLTF. The J gene is TRBJ2-6, the V gene TRBV4-1; D is unresolved. V was pared by 3 bases and J by 2 bases, with 5 bases between. Germline V gene data show CDR1 as MGHRA and CDR2 as YSYEKL. The CDR3 has 14 amino acids.

The V and J genes are TRBV18 and TRBJ1-5; D is possibly TRBD1 (5 bases). Germline V lookup: CDR1 KGHSH, CDR2 LQKENI. The V end was cut by 0 bases, the J end by 7 bases, with 7 bases between. This CDR3 is 13 amino acids long. In DNA form, the CDR3 reads TGTGCCAGCTCACCACCGGGGGGACAGCCCCAGCATTTT. This codes for CASSPPGGQPQHF.

This clonotype was detected only a few times. This chain uses TRBV7-8 with TRBJ2-3; 12 bases agree with TRBD2. The CDR3 is 16 amino acids. The V gene's germline CDR1 is SGHVS and CDR2 FQNEAQ. V shed 5 bases, J shed 3 bases, and the junction held 6 bases outside the gene matches. Here the CDR3 DNA reads TGTGCCAGCAGCCGCGGACTAGCGGGACAAACAGATACGCAGTATTTT. As protein: CASSRGLAGQTDTQYF.

This clonotype was detected only a few times. The V gene is TRBV5-4, the J gene TRBJ1-1; D might be TRBD1 (5 bases). This CDR3 contains 15 residues. Germline CDR1 is SGHNT and CDR2 is YYREEE (reference sequence). Trimming took 0 bases from V and 6 from J, leaving 15 bases between them. The CDR3 coding sequence is TGTGCCAGCAGCTTGGGCGGCCAGGGAATGGCTGAAGCTTTCTTT. It is translated as CASSLGGQGMAEAFF.

This clonotype showed up just a few times. The chain couples TRBV2 to TRBJ2-7, with D unresolved. This CDR3 contains 11 residues. Trimming cost V 2 bases and J 6 bases, with 5 bases left between them. The germline V gene encodes CDR1 SNHLY and CDR2 FYNNEI. The CDR3 bases are TGTGCCAGCAGTGAACTGGTCGAGCAGTACGTC. Protein: CASSELVEQYV.

The chain links TRBV5-1 to TRBJ1-1; D uncertain. The germline gives CDR1 SGHRS, CDR2 YFSETQ. There are 13 residues in the CDR3. Trimming pared 2 bases from V and 9 bases from J, leaving 14 bases between. The CDR3 region is CASSFPGSLKAFF. The CDR3 DNA follows: TGCGCCAGCAGCTTCCCGGGCAGTCTAAAAGCTTTCTTT.

This clonotype has a handful of counts. The chain uses TRBV6-5 and TRBJ1-1; D is ambiguous. This CDR3 is built from 14 residues. Per the germline V gene, CDR1 is MNHEY and CDR2 is SVGAGI. The germline V and J ends were trimmed by 2 bases and 0 bases, with 7 bases remaining between them. The CDR3 spells CASSYGQLNTEAFF. CDR3 nucleotides: TGTGCCAGCAGTTACGGTCAGTTGAACACTGAAGCTTTCTTT.